Sequencing of this T cell receptor beta chain was carried out in a study of PD-1 blockade in classical Hodgkin lymphoma. The method was immunoSEQ multiplex PCR; TCRdb's version includes in-frame clones alone and lacks a portion of them. The table shows 50,000 to 75,000 clones, with around 91% occurring only once. CDR3 size: 13 residues. Germline lookup yields CDR1 LNHDA and CDR2 SQIVND (reference sequence). V shed 7 bases and J shed 7 bases, with 16 bases lying between them. Each of the patients experienced relapse following autologous stem cell transplantation, and their brentuximab vedotin exposure differed.

This chain connects TRBV19 to TRBJ1-1; the D gene is possibly TRBD1 (6 bases). This specimen consisted of peripheral blood mononuclear cells (PBMCs), obtained at baseline. The sequence came from a human donor with classical Hodgkin lymphoma. The CDR3 DNA reads as TGTGCCAGTAACCGCCCACAGGGAGGTGAAGCTTTCTTT. Its protein product is CASNRPQGGEAFF. The full variable domain, its missing parts supplied by reference TRBV19 and TRBJ1-1, is DGGITQSPKYLFRKEGQNVTLSCEQNLNHDAMYWYRQDPGQGLRLIYYSQIVNDFQKGDIAEGYSVSREKKESFPLTVTSAQKNPTAFYLCASNRPQGGEAFFGQGTRLTVV.